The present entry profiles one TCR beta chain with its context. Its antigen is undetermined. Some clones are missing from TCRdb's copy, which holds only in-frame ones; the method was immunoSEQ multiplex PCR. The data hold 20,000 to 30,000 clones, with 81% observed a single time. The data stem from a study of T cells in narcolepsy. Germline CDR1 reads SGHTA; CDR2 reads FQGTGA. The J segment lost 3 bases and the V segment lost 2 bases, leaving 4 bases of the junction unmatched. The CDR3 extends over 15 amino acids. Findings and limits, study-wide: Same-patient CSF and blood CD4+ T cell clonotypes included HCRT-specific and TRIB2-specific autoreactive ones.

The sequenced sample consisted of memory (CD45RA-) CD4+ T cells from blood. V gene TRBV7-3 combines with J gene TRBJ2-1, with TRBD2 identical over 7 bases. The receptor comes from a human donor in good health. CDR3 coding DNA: TGTGCCAGCAGCTTAGGTAGCGGGTTCTACAATGAGCAGTTCTTC. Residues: CASSLGSGFYNEQFF.